This T cell receptor beta chain originates from a study of circulating and synovial CD4+ cells in juvenile arthritis. With regard to this clone: As yet, its antigen is unknown.

TCRdb's copy holds only in-frame clones and misses some; the assay was immunoSEQ multiplex PCR. The table shows approximately 16,000 clones, with approximately 89% occurring only once. Study-wide findings and caveats: These blood cells shared more CDR3 sequences with synovium than bulk blood. Some such blood samples were as oligoclonal as synovium. Circulating pathogenic-like and bulk T cells looked alike by Vbeta family usage.

Germline values: CDR1 MNHEY, CDR2 SVGAGI. Trimming shortened V by 0 bases and J by 10 bases, and 7 bases separated the two germline ends. The CDR3 contains 12 residues. Donors were patients with active juvenile idiopathic arthritis. The source material was CD4+ T cells from blood. The TCR was taken from a human donor with juvenile idiopathic arthritis. V usage is TRBV6-5 and J usage is TRBJ2-1; D unclear. DNA of the CDR3: TGTGCCAGCAGTTACTCGAGGTACGAGCAGTTCTTC. This codes for CASSYSRYEQFF.